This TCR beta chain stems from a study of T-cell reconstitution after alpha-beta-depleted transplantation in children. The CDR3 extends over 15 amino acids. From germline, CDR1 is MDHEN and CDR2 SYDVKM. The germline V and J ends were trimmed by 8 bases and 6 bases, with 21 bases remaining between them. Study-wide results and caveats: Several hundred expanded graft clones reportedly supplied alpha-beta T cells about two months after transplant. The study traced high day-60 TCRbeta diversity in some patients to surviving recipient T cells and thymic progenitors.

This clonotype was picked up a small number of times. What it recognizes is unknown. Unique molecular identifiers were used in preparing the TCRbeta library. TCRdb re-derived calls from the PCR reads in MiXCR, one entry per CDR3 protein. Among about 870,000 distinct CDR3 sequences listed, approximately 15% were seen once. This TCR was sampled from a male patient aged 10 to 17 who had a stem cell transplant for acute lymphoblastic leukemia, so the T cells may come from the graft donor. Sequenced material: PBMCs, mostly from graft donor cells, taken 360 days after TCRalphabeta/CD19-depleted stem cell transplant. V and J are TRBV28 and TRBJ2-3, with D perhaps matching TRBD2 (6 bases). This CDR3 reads CASLSITSRGDTQYF. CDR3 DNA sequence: TGTGCCAGCCTATCCATTACTAGCCGGGGGGATACGCAGTATTTT.